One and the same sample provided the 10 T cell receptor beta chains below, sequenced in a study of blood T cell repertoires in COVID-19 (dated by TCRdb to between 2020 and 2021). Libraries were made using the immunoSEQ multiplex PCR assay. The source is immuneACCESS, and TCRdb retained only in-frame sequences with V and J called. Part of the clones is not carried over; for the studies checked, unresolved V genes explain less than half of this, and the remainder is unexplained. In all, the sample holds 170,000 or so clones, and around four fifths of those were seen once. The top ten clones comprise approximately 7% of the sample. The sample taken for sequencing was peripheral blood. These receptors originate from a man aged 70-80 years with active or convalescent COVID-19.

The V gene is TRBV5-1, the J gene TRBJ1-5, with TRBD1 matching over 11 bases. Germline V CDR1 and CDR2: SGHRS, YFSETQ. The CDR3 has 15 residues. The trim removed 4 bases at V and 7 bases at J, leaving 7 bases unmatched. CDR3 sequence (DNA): TGCGCCAGCAGCCCCGGACAGGGGGCAGCCCAGCCCCAGCATTTT. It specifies CASSPGQGAAQPQHF. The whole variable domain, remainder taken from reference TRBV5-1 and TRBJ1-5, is KAGVTQTPRYLIKTRGQQVTLSCSPISGHRSVSWYQQTPGQGLQFLFEYFSETQRNKGNFPGRFSGRQFSNSRSEMNVSTLELGDSALYLCASSPGQGAAQPQHFGDGTRLSIL.

This chain's CDR3 is CASSPPGLDEQFF. The CDR3 DNA reads as TGTGCCAGCAGTCCCCCAGGACTGGATGAGCAGTTCTTC. The genes are TRBV6-5 and TRBJ2-1; tentatively, D is TRBD2 (5 bases). The CDR3 covers 13 residues. V shed 5 bases and J shed 8 bases, with 13 bases lying between them. Germline V gene data show CDR1 as MNHEY and CDR2 as SVGAGI.

The CDR3 DNA sequence: TGTGCCAGCAGCTTAGATGTGGGAGGGGGGAATGAAGCTTTCTTT. Translated, it gives CASSLDVGGGNEAFF. The rearrangement joins TRBV11-2 to TRBJ1-1, with D possibly matching TRBD1 (6 bases). The CDR3 spans 15 residues. Trimming left V 0 bases short and J 7 bases short, with 15 bases between. Germline CDR1 is SGHAT and CDR2 is FQNNGV.

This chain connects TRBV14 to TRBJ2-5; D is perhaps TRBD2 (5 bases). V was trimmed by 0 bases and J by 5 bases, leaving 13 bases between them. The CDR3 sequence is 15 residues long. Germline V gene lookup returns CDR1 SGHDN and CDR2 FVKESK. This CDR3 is CASSQDFQRTETQYF. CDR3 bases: TGTGCCAGCAGCCAAGACTTTCAGCGGACCGAGACCCAGTACTTC.

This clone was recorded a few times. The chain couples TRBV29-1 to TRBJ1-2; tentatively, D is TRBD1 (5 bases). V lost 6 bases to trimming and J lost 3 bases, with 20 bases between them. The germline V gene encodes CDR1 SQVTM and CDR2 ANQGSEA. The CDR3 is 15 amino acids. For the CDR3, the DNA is TGCAGCGTCCTCACGGCGAAGGGAGGGGACTATGGCTACACCTTC. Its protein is CSVLTAKGGDYGYTF.

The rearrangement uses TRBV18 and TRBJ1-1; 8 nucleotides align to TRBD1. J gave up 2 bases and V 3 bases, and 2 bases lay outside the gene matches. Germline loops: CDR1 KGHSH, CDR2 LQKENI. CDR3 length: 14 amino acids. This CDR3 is CASSPGQVNTEAFF. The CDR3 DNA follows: TGTGCCAGCTCACCGGGACAGGTTAACACTGAAGCTTTCTTT.

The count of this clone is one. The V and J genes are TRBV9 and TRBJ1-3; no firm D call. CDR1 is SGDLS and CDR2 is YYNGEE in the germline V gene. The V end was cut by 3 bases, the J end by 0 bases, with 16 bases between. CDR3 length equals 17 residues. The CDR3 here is CASSAYNTLSSGNTIYF. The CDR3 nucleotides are TGTGCCAGCAGCGCGTATAATACCCTCAGCTCTGGAAACACCATATATTTT.

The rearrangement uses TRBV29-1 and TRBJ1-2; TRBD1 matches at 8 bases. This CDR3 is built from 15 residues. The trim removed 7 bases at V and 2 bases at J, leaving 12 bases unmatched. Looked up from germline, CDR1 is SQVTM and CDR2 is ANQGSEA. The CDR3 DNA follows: TGCAGCGCGTCGGGGGCAGGGGGCGGCAACTATGGCTACACCTTC. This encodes CSASGAGGGNYGYTF. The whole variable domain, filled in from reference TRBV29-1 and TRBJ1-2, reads SAVISQKPSRDICQRGTSLTIQCQVDSQVTMMFWYRQQPGQSLTLIATANQGSEATYESGFVIDKFPISRPNLTFSTLTVSNMSPEDSSIYLCSASGAGGGNYGYTFGSGTRLTVV.

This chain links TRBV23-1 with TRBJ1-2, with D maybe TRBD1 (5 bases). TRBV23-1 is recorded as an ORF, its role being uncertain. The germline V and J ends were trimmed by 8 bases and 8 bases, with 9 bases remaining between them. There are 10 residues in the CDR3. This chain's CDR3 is CASLREGYTF. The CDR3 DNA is TGCGCCAGCCTCAGGGAAGGCTACACCTTC.

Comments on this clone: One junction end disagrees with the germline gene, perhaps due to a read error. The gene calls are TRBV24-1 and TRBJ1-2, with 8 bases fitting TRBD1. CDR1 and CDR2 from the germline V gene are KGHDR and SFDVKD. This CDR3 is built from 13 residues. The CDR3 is CATSDPGTGSLLF. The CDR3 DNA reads TGTGCCACCAGTGATCCCGGGACAGGCTCCCTCCTCTTC.